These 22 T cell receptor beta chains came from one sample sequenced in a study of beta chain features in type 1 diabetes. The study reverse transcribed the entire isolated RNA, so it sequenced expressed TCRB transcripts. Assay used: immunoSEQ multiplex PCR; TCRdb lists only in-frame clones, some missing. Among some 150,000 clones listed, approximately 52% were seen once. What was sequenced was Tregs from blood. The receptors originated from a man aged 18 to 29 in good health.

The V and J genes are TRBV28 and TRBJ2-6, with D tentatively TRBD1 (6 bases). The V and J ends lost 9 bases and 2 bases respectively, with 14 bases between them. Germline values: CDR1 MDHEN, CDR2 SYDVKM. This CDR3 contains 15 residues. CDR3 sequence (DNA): TGTGCCAGTTTCGAACAGGGAACTGGGGCCAACGTCCTGACTTTC. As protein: CASFEQGTGANVLTF.

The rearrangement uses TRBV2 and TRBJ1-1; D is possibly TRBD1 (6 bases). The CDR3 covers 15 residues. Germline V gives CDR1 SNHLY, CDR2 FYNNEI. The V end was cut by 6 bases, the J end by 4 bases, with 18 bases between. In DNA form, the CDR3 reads TGTGCCAGCAGAGTCCTTCAGGGGTATAGCACTGAAGCTTTCTTT. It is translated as CASRVLQGYSTEAFF.

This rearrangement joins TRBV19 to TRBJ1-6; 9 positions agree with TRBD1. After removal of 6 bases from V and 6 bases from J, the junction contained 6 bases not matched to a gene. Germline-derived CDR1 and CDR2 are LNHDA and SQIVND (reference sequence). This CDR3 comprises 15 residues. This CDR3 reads CASRPGQGSNSPLHF. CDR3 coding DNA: TGTGCCAGTAGACCGGGACAGGGTAGTAATTCACCCCTCCACTTT.

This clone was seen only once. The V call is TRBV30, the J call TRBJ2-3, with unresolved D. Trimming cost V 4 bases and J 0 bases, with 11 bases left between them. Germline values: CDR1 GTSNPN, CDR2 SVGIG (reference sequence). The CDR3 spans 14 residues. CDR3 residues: CAWKEQTSTDTQYF. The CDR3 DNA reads TGTGCCTGGAAAGAACAGACCAGCACAGATACGCAGTATTTT.

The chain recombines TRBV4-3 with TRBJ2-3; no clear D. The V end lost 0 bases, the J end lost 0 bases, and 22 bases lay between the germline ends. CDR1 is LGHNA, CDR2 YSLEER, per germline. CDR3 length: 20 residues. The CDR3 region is CASSQDRISANILSTDTQYF. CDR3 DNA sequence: TGCGCCAGCAGCCAAGATAGAATCAGCGCCAACATCCTTAGCACAGATACGCAGTATTTT.

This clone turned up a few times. This chain's CDR3 is CASSFQGGNTGELFF. DNA for the CDR3: TGCGCCAGCAGCTTCCAAGGAGGGAACACCGGGGAGCTGTTTTTT. The rearrangement links TRBV5-1 to TRBJ2-2, with D tentatively TRBD2 (5 bases). The germline V gene encodes CDR1 SGHRS and CDR2 YFSETQ. With 2 bases removed from V and 1 base from J, the gap between germline ends came to 9 bases. CDR3 length equals 15 residues.

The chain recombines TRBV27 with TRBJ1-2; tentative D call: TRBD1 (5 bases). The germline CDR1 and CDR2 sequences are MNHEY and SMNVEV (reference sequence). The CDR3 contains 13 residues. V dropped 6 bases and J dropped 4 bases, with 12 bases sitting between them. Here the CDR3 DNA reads TGTGCCAGCAGCCCCTTGGGGCCCTATGGCTACACCTTC. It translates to CASSPLGPYGYTF.

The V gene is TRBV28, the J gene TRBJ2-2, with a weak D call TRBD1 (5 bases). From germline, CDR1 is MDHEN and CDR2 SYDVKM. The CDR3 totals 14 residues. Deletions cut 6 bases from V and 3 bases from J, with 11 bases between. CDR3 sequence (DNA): TGTGCCAGCAGGGGGCCAGGGTACACCGGGGAGCTGTTTTTT. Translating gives CASRGPGYTGELFF. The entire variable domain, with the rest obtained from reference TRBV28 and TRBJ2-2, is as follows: DVKVTQSSRYLVKRTGEKVFLECVQDMDHENMFWYRQDPGLGLRLIYFSYDVKMKEKGDIPEGYSVSREKKERFSLILESASTNQTSMYLCASRGPGYTGELFFGEGSRLTVL.

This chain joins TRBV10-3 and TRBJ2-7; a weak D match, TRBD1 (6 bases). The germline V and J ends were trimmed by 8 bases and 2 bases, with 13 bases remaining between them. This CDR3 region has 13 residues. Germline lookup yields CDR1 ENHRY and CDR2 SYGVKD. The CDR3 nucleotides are TGTGCCATCGGTACAGGGACAACCTACGAGCAGTACTTC. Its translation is CAIGTGTTYEQYF.

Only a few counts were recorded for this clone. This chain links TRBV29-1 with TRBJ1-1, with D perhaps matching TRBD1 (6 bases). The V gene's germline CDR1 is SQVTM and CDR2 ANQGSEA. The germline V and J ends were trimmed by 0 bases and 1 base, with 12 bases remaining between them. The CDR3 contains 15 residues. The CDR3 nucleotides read TGCAGCGTTGAAGATCCCGGGACATCGAACACTGAAGCTTTCTTT. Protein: CSVEDPGTSNTEAFF.

CDR3 in DNA: TGTGCGCATAACAGGGTGCGAGGGGATACGCAGTATTTT. It encodes CAHNRVRGDTQYF. This chain joins TRBV30 and TRBJ2-3; the D gene is possibly TRBD1 (6 bases). This CDR3 comprises 13 residues. Per germline, CDR1 GTSNPN and CDR2 SVGIG (reference sequence).

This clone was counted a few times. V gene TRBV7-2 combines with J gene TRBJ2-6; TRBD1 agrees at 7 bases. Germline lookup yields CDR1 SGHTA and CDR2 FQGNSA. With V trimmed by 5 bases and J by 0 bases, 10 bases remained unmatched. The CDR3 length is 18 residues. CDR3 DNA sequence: TGTGCCAGCAGCGAAAGGGGGACAGTTAACTCTGGGGCCAACGTCCTGACTTTC. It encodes CASSERGTVNSGANVLTF.

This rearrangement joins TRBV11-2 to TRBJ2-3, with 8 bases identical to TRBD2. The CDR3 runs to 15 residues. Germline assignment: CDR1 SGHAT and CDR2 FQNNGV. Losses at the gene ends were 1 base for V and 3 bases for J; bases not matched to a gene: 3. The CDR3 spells CASSLGGRQTDTQYF. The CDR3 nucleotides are TGTGCCAGCAGCTTAGGCGGGAGGCAGACAGATACGCAGTATTTT.

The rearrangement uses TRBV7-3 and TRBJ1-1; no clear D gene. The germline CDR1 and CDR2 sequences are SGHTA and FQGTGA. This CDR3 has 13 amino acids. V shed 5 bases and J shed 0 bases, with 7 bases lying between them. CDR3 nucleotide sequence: TGTGCCAGCAGCACGGGGTTGAACACTGAAGCTTTCTTT. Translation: CASSTGLNTEAFF.

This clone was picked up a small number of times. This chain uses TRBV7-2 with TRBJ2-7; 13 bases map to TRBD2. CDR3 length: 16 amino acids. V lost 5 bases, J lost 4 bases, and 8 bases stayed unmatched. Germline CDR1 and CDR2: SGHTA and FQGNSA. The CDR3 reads CASSPRTSGGVYEQYF. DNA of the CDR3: TGTGCCAGCAGCCCACGGACTAGCGGGGGAGTGTACGAGCAGTACTTC.

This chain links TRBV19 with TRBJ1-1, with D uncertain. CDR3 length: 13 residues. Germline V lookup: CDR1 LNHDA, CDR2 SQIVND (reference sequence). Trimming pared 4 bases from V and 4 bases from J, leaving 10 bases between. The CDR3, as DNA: TGTGCCAGTAGTACCAGACACATCACTGAAGCTTTCTTT. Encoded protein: CASSTRHITEAFF.

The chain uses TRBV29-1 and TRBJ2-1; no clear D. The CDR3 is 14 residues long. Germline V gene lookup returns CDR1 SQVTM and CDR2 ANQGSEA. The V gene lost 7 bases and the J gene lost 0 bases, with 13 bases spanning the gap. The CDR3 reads CSAGLPSSYNEQFF. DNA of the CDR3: TGCAGCGCTGGGCTCCCAAGCTCCTACAATGAGCAGTTCTTC.

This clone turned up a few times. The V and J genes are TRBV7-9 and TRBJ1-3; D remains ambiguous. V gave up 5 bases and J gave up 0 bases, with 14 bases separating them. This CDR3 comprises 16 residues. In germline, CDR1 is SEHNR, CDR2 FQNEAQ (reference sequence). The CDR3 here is CASSAQDMLSGNTIYF. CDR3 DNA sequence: TGTGCCAGCAGCGCCCAAGACATGCTCTCTGGAAACACCATATATTTT.

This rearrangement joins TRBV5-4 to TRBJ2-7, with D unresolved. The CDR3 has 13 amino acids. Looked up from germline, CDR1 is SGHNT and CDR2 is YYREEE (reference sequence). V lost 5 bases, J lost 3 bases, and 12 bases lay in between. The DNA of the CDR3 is TGTGCCAGCAGTTATAGATTGAACTACGAGCAGTACTTC. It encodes CASSYRLNYEQYF.

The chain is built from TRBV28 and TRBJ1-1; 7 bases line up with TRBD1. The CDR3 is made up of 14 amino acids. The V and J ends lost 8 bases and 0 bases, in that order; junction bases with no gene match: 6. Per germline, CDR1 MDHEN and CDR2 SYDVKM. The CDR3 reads CASRQGVLNTEAFF. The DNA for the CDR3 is TGTGCCAGCCGCCAGGGGGTCTTGAACACTGAAGCTTTCTTT.

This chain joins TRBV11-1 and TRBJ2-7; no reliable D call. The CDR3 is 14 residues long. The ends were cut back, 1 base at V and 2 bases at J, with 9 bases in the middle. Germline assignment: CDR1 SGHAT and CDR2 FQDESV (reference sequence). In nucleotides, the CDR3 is TGTGCCAGCAGCTTAGAACCCAGGACCTACGAGCAGTACTTC. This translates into CASSLEPRTYEQYF.

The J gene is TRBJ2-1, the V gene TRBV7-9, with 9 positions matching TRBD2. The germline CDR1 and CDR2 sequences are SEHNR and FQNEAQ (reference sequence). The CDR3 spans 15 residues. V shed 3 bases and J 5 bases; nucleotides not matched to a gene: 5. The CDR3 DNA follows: TGTGCCAGCAGCTTGGGCGGGAGGGCCCACAATGAGCAGTTCTTC. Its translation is CASSLGGRAHNEQFF.